The entry below gives a single T cell receptor (beta chain) sequence along with its context. Its target antigen remains unknown. No per-base quality is available; no much larger clone lies one base away. The CDR3, cysteine through valine, is 13 amino acids long. Only the CDR3 DNA is retained, 39 bases long and in frame from the first base. Deletion took 5 bases off V and 3 bases off J, with a span of 11 bases between the germline ends. CDR1 SEHNR and CDR2 FQNEAQ are derived from the germline V gene (reference sequence). TCR cDNA was synthesized by 5'RACE template switching, through which a universal primer site and unique molecular identifiers were introduced. Priming for cDNA synthesis came from both the TCR alpha and TCR beta constant segments. Library amplification used two PCR steps, and the second PCR step added sample barcodes and sequencing adapters. Sequencing of libraries was performed on Illumina HiSeq 2500 (2x100 bp) or NovaSeq (2x150 bp). On the study's bioinformatics: Demultiplexing of reads and collapsing into UMI consensus sequences were performed with MIGEC, and V(D)J alignment was carried out with MiXCR. Using edgeR on replicate PBMC samples, clonotypes were called vaccine-responding if FDR was below 0.01 and the log2 fold change was above 5 up to day 15. Bulk clonotypes were assigned CD4 or CD8 identity according to which sequenced CD4 or CD8 repertoire held them at higher abundance. TCRdb redid the processing of the public reads, applying fastp at Q25 and MiXCR, and retained in-frame beta chains. Rows with one shared CDR3 protein collapse into an entry with the most common genes and DNA. The authors' filters were not applied to this entry. The sample profile shows 60,000 or so distinct CDR3 sequences; around 7% of them were found once. The ten largest account for roughly two fifths of the sample.

The data belong to a study of T cells after yellow fever vaccination (dated by TCRdb to between 2018 and 2021). Background for the entire study: Libraries from fractions with low cell numbers were prepared with the SMART-Seq v4 Ultra Low Input RNA kit. Bulk TCR alpha and beta repertoires were sequenced longitudinally to track T-cell clones before and after primary and booster YFV17D yellow fever vaccination. The cohort comprised two healthy male donors, one aged 18 to 30 and one aged 30 to 40 years. Blood was drawn at multiple timepoints before and after primary and secondary immunization, with bulk PBMC replicates and cell subsets isolated. Broad study findings and their caveats: A small share of clonotypes occurred in both CD4 and CD8 compartments, likely arising from convergent recombination. FACS-sorted repertoires could contain abundant contaminating clonotypes from the bulk population, so computational filtering was required. After the booster, most clones that had expanded after primary vaccination were detected again (around 95% of CD4 and around nine tenths of CD8), suggesting broad maintenance of memory. The study included only two donors, which limits how far the findings can be generalized. The secondary T-cell response was found to be weaker but faster than the primary response, with a peak reached on day 5 rather than on day 15.

The treatment or condition label, as the study defines it: live attenuated yellow fever vaccine strain. PBMCs were isolated from peripheral blood using a standard Ficoll-Paque protocol. Dynabeads CD4 and CD8 positive selection kits were used to isolate CD4 and CD8 T-cell fractions. TriZol was used to extract RNA from bulk PBMCs, from CD4 and CD8 fractions, and from dextramer-positive and dextramer-negative fractions. The sample here was CD8+ T cells sorted from PBMCs, taken on the day of the first yellow fever vaccination. This chain joins TRBV7-9 to TRBJ2-7, and TRBD1 may be the D gene, going by 6 matching bases. The clonotype was recovered from a man younger than 30 who received the YFV17D yellow fever vaccine. The DNA sequence reads TGTGCCAGCAGCCCGCGAGGGGGCTACGAGCAGTACGTC. Its protein reads: CASSPRGGYEQYV.